The rows below give T cell receptor beta chains drawn from one sample of a study of shared clonotypes between healthy human individuals. The table came from immunoSEQ multiplex PCR; TCRdb's copy has only in-frame clones and leaves some out. The profile shows around 2,000,000 clones, 95% of them singletons. The specimen was naive CD4+ T cells sorted from blood. The receptors here all came from a man aged 18-30 years in good health. Both conserved end residues are part of each CDR3. Each record gives: V gene, J gene, CDR3 protein.

V gene: TRBV5-1; J gene: TRBJ2-7; CDR3 protein: CASSPYMASTGYEQYF
V gene: TRBV10-3; J gene: TRBJ1-1; CDR3 protein: CAISESISTEAFF
V gene: TRBV5-8; J gene: TRBJ1-2; CDR3 protein: CASSYPGQGYGYTF
V gene: TRBV2; J gene: TRBJ2-5; CDR3 protein: CASSEASGGRETQYF
V gene: TRBV5-1; J gene: TRBJ1-4; CDR3 protein: CASSLGSGQGEKLFF
V gene: TRBV9; J gene: TRBJ1-3; CDR3 protein: CASSVKSGTGVSGNTIYF
V gene: TRBV28; J gene: TRBJ1-4; CDR3 protein: CASTGASEKKLFF
V gene: TRBV5-1; J gene: TRBJ2-1; CDR3 protein: CASSPSGVSSYNEQFF
V gene: TRBV30; J gene: TRBJ2-5; CDR3 protein: CAWSREETQYF
V gene: TRBV2; J gene: TRBJ2-1; CDR3 protein: CASSVRQEIFEQFF
V gene: TRBV7-9; J gene: TRBJ2-3; CDR3 protein: CASSLAGTADTQYF
V gene: TRBV5-1; J gene: TRBJ1-4; CDR3 protein: CASSQLARTGNEKLFF
V gene: TRBV7-9; J gene: TRBJ1-4; CDR3 protein: CASSLLSGTEKLFF
V gene: TRBV5-1; J gene: TRBJ2-2; CDR3 protein: CASSLDYSLRTGELFF
V gene: TRBV19; J gene: TRBJ1-2; CDR3 protein: CASSTDRGQGGYTF
V gene: TRBV10-3; J gene: TRBJ1-6; CDR3 protein: CAINTGLSGPLHF
V gene: TRBV25-1; J gene: TRBJ2-3; CDR3 protein: CASSDHGSVDTQYF
V gene: TRBV6-6; J gene: TRBJ1-2; CDR3 protein: CASSPDSNYGYTF
V gene: TRBV20-1; J gene: TRBJ2-2; CDR3 protein: CGEGAGELFF
V gene: TRBV7-2; J gene: TRBJ2-1; CDR3 protein: CASSRLAGVYEQFF
V gene: TRBV11-1; J gene: TRBJ2-1; CDR3 protein: CASSFLAGVSYNEQFF
V gene: TRBV30; J gene: TRBJ2-3; CDR3 protein: CAWSRDTSSTDTQYF
V gene: TRBV7-9; J gene: TRBJ2-7; CDR3 protein: CASSFSRGNEQYF